This is a list of T cell receptor beta chains from one sample in a study of neurological immune-mediated disorders. One entry per CDR3 protein results from TCRdb running MiXCR on the 5' RACE reads. The profile shows some 87,000 distinct CDR3 sequences, 4.5% to 7.5% of them singletons. Source material: PBMCs. The receptors here all came from a woman aged 60-75 years with multiple sclerosis. Each CDR3 is given with its conserved first and last residue. The order of the fields is V gene, clone size, D gene, J gene, CDR3 DNA, CDR3 protein. A D gene is named only where the DNA matches it firmly. Clone size is not always given. Where it is, it says once, few, many or a class for expanded clones.

>TRBV5-1|many|.|TRBJ2-3
TGCGCCAGCAGCTTGCGAGAGCTGGGGGGCACAGATACGCAGTATTTT
CASSLRELGGTDTQYF
>TRBV2|many|.|TRBJ2-7
TGTGCCAGCAGAGACACCAAACTAAAGCCCGAGCAGTACTTC
CASRDTKLKPEQYF
>TRBV5-6|.|.|TRBJ2-7
TGTGCCAGCAGCTTGGAGGTACAGGGCTACGAGCAGTACTTC
CASSLEVQGYEQYF
>TRBV5-4|.|TRBD1|TRBJ1-4
TGTGCCAGCAGTTCGGACAGGGCGGTGTTTAATGAAAAACTGTTTTTT
CASSSDRAVFNEKLFF
>TRBV18|few|TRBD1|TRBJ1-5
TGTGCCAGCTCAACATCGACAGGGTACAATCAGCCCCAGCATTTT
CASSTSTGYNQPQHF
>TRBV5-1|many|.|TRBJ1-6
TGCGCCAGCAGCTTGAGCGGGACATCGGTAGATCGTTCACCCCTCCACTTT
CASSLSGTSVDRSPLHF
>TRBV20-1|many|.|TRBJ1-2
TGCAGTGCTGGCGATGGCTACACCTTC
CSAGDGYTF
>TRBV6-5|many|.|TRBJ2-7
TGTGCCAGCCGAGTCCCGTCCTCCTACGAGCAGTACTTC
CASRVPSSYEQYF
>TRBV10-3|many|TRBD2|TRBJ2-1
TGTGCCATCAGCCACGGGGGGGCTTACAATGAGCAGTTCTTC
CAISHGGAYNEQFF
>TRBV5-1|many|.|TRBJ1-3
TGCGCCAGCAGCGTCGGGAGCCCAGGAAACACCATATATTTT
CASSVGSPGNTIYF
>TRBV6-1|many|.|TRBJ1-6
TGTGCCAGCAGTGATTACCCGGGACGGTCTAATTCACCCCTCCACTTT
CASSDYPGRSNSPLHF
>TRBV2|many|.|TRBJ2-1
TGTGCCAGCAGTGAAGATGCGGCAGGGTATCGGTTCTTC
CASSEDAAGYRFF
>TRBV5-1|many|.|TRBJ2-3
TGCGCCAGCAGCTTGGACCTTACAGATACGCAGTATTTT
CASSLDLTDTQYF
>TRBV5-1|few|.|TRBJ2-3
TGCGCCAGCTCGGGGAGGGATACGCAGTATTTT
CASSGRDTQYF
>TRBV5-1|many|.|TRBJ2-1
TGCGCCAGCAGCTTCCATCCGCATGAGCAGTTCTTC
CASSFHPHEQFF
>TRBV7-2|many|.|TRBJ1-4
TGTGCCAGCAGCTCCAACCGAAAAACTAATGAAAAACTGTTTTTT
CASSSNRKTNEKLFF
>TRBV7-6|many|.|TRBJ1-1
TGTGCCAGCAGCTTAGACGGGGGGACGAACACTGAAGCTTTCTTT
CASSLDGGTNTEAFF
>TRBV5-4|many|.|TRBJ1-1
TGTGCCAGCAGTCTCCCCCGGTTGAACACTGAAGCTTTCTTT
CASSLPRLNTEAFF
>TRBV7-2|many|.|TRBJ2-4
TGTGCCAGCAGCTCAGCCTTTACGAGGGGCCGGGCCAAAAACATTCAGTACTTC
CASSSAFTRGRAKNIQYF
>TRBV7-9|many|.|TRBJ1-6
TGTGCCAGCAGCTCCAAAAAGTGGGGGGAGCTGGGTGCTTCACCCCTCCACTTT
CASSSKKWGELGASPLHF
>TRBV6-5|.|TRBD1|TRBJ2-3
TGTGCCAGCAGTTACTCGTGGGGACAGTCGAGCACAGATACGCAGTATTTT
CASSYSWGQSSTDTQYF
>TRBV12-3/TRBV12-4|many|.|TRBJ1-5
TGTGCCAGCAGCCCGGGACGAAATCAGCCCCAGCATTTT
CASSPGRNQPQHF
>TRBV25-1|many|.|TRBJ2-2
TGTGCCAGCAGTGAAGCAGGAGGGCCGGGCACCGGGGAGCTGTTTTTT
CASSEAGGPGTGELFF
>TRBV7-9|many|.|TRBJ2-1
TGTGCCAGCAGCTCATGGGGGGGGACATGGCATGACAATGAGCAGTTCTTC
CASSSWGGTWHDNEQFF
>TRBV5-1|many|.|TRBJ2-1
TGCGCCAGCAGCTTGGGGGGGTCAGGGACATTTCATGAGCAGTTCTTC
CASSLGGSGTFHEQFF
>TRBV2|many|.|TRBJ1-6
TGTGCCAGCAGTGAAGTTCAGGGGTGGAATAATTCACCCCTCCACTTT
CASSEVQGWNNSPLHF
>TRBV9|many|.|TRBJ2-3
TGTGCCAGCAGCATAGGGACTGGCACAGATACGCAGTATTTT
CASSIGTGTDTQYF
>TRBV5-1|many|.|TRBJ1-1
TGCGCCAGCAGCTTGGATGAGATGAACACTGAAGCTTTCTTT
CASSLDEMNTEAFF
>TRBV5-6|many|.|TRBJ1-1
TGTGCCAGCAGCCCGATTGCCAGGGGCGGGACTGAAGCTTTCTTT
CASSPIARGGTEAFF
>TRBV5-1|many|.|TRBJ2-1
TGCGCCAGCAGCTTGGTGCAGGGTCGGGATGAGCAGTTCTTC
CASSLVQGRDEQFF
>TRBV6-2/TRBV6-3|.|.|TRBJ2-3
TGTGCCAGCAGAGAACAGGGTTCAACAGATACGCAGTATTTT
CASREQGSTDTQYF
>TRBV6-6|many|TRBD1|TRBJ1-5
TGTGCCAGCAGTGAGTACAGGGGCGCGAGCAATCAGCCCCAGCATTTT
CASSEYRGASNQPQHF
>TRBV9|many|.|TRBJ2-2
TGTGCCAGCAGCGTTAAGGGGCGAGGCACCGGGGAGCTGTTTTTT
CASSVKGRGTGELFF
>TRBV5-1|many|.|TRBJ1-2
TGCGCCAGCAGCTACGGGACATATGACTATGGCTACACCTTC
CASSYGTYDYGYTF
>TRBV5-1|many|.|TRBJ1-2
TGCGCCAGCAGCTTGGCCGCCAGCATGTATGGCTACACCTTC
CASSLAASMYGYTF
>TRBV18|.|TRBD2|TRBJ2-4
TGTGCCAGCTCACCTAGCGGGGGCGTTAGAAACATTCAGTACTTC
CASSPSGGVRNIQYF
>TRBV7-2|many|TRBD1|TRBJ1-2
TGTGCCAGCAGCTCTACAGGGGCAAGTCGGGATGGCTACACCTTC
CASSSTGASRDGYTF
>TRBV6-6|many|.|TRBJ2-7
TGTGCCAGCAGCGCTAGAGAAGGGGGCTACGAGCAGTACTTC
CASSAREGGYEQYF
>TRBV5-1|many|.|TRBJ1-3
TGCGCCAGCAGCTTGGCATCGGGACTCGGAAACACCATATATTTT
CASSLASGLGNTIYF
>TRBV3-1|many|TRBD2|TRBJ2-2
TGTGCCAGCAGCCAAGAGGTACTAGCGGACACCGGGGAGCTGTTTTTT
CASSQEVLADTGELFF
>TRBV6-2/TRBV6-3|many|.|TRBJ2-1
TGTGCCAGCAGTCGACAGGCTGTAACAGTATACAATGAGCAGTTCTTC
CASSRQAVTVYNEQFF
>TRBV9|many|.|TRBJ2-1
TGTGCCAGCAGCCCCCGACAGGGAGGGATAAATGAGCAGTTCTTC
CASSPRQGGINEQFF
>TRBV20-1|few|.|TRBJ2-1
TGCAGTGCTAGACAGCCCCGGGGCTCCGAACGGGATGAGCAGTTCTTC
CSARQPRGSERDEQFF
>TRBV15|few|.|TRBJ2-1
TGTGCCACCAGCAGAGAATCTACGGTGAATGAGCAGTTCTTC
CATSRESTVNEQFF
>TRBV5-1|many|TRBD1|TRBJ2-7
TGCGCCAGCAGCTTAGGACAGGGAGGCGAGCAGTACTTC
CASSLGQGGEQYF